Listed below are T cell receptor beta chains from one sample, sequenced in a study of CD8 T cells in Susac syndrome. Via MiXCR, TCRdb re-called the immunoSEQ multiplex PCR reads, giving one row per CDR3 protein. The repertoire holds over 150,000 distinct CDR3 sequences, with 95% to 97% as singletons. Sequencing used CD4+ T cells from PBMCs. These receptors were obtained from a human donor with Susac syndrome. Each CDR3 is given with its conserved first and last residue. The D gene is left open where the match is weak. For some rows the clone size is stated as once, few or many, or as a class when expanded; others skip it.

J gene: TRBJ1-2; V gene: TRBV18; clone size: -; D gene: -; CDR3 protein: CASSLSSPAPYGYTF; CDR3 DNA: TGTGCCAGCTCACTAAGCTCTCCGGCACCCTATGGCTACACCTTC
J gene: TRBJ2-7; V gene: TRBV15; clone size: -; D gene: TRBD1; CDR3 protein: CATTQFSGGRSSYEQYF; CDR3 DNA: TGTGCCACCACCCAATTCTCAGGGGGCAGAAGCTCCTACGAGCAGTACTTC
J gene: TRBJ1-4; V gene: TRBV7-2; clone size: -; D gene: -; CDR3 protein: CASSLDQREKLFF; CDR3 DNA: TGTGCCAGCAGCTTAGATCAGCGGGAAAAACTGTTTTTT
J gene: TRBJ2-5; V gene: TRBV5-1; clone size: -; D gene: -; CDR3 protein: CASSLLGGRQETQYF; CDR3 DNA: TGCGCCAGCAGCTTGTTAGGCGGCCGGCAAGAGACCCAGTACTTC
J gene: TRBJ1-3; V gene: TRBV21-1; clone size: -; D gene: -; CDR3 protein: CASSKVRDDTIYF; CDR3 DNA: TGTGCCAGCAGCAAAGTGCGGGATGACACCATATATTTT
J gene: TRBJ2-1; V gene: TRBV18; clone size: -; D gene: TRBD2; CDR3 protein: CASSPGLAGNEQFF; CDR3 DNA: TGTGCCAGCTCACCGGGACTAGCGGGGAACGAGCAGTTCTTC
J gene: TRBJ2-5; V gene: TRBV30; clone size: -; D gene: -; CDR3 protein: CAWTPLSQETQYF; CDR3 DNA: TGTGCCTGGACCCCCCTCAGCCAAGAGACCCAGTACTTC
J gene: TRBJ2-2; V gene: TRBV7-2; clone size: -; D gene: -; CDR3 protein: CASSPQGAGGTGELFF; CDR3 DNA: TGTGCCAGCAGTCCACAGGGGGCGGGAGGAACCGGGGAGCTGTTTTTT
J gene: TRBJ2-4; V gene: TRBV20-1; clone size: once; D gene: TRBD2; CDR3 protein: CSAILGRVNIQYF; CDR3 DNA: TGCAGTGCTATACTCGGGAGGGTGAACATTCAGTACTTC
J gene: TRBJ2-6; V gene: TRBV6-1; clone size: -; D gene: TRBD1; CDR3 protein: CASRNIRTGGEVGANVLTF; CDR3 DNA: TGTGCCAGCAGAAACATACGAACAGGGGGCGAAGTTGGGGCCAACGTCCTGACTTTC
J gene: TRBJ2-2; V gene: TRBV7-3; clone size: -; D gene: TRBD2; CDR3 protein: CASSPSGGTTGELFF; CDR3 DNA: TGTGCCAGCAGCCCAAGCGGGGGGACCACCGGGGAGCTGTTTTTT
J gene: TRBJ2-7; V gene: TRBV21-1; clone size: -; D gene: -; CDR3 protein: CASSSDRYYEQYF; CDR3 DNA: TGTGCCAGCAGCAGCGACAGGTACTACGAGCAGTACTTC
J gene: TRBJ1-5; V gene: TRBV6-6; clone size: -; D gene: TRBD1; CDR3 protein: CASRTRQGASNQPQHF; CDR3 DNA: TGTGCCAGCAGGACCAGACAGGGGGCGAGCAATCAGCCCCAGCATTTT
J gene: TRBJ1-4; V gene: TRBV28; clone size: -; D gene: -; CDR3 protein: CASSSPSVNEKLFF; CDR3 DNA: TGTGCCAGCAGTTCCCCATCAGTTAATGAAAAACTGTTTTTT
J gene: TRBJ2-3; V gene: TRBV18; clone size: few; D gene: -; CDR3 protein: CASSPPGLGTDTQYF; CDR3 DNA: TGTGCCAGCTCACCGCCGGGACTTGGCACAGATACGCAGTATTTT
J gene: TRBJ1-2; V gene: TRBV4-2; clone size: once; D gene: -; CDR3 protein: CASSSGGAYGYTF; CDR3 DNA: TGTGCCAGCTCCAGCGGGGGCGCCTATGGCTACACCTTC
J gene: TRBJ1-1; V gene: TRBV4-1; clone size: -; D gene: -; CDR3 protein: CASSQAGVLNTEAFF; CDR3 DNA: TGCGCCAGCAGCCAGGCAGGAGTATTGAACACTGAAGCTTTCTTT
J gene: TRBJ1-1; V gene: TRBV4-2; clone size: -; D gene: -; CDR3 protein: CASSQDVTDNTEAFF; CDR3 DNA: TGTGCCAGCAGCCAAGATGTGACAGACAACACTGAAGCTTTCTTT
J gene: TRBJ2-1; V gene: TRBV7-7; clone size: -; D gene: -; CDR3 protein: CASSANPLNEQFF; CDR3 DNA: TGTGCTAGCAGCGCGAACCCCCTAAATGAGCAGTTCTTC
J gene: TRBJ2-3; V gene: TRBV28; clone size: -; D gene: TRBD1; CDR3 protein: CASSLLTGSTDTQYF; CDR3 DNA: TGTGCCAGCAGTTTACTGACAGGGAGCACAGATACGCAGTATTTT
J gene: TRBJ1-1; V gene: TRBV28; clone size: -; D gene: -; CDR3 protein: CASSWGGGRSTEAFF; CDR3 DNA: TGTGCCAGCAGTTGGGGTGGGGGGCGGTCCACTGAAGCTTTCTTT
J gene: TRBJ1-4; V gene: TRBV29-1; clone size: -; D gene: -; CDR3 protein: CSVARNNEKLFF; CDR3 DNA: TGCAGCGTTGCCAGGAATAATGAAAAACTGTTTTTT
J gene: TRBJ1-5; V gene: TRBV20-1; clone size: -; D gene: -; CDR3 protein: CSAAPGNQPQHF; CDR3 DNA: TGCAGTGCTGCCCCAGGGAATCAGCCCCAGCATTTT
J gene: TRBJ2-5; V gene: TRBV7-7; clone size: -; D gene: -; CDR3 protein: CASSFGGAVQETQYF; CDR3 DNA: TGTGCTAGCAGCTTTGGGGGAGCCGTCCAAGAGACCCAGTACTTC
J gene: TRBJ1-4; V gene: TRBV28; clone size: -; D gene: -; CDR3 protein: CASSSGQMNEKLFF; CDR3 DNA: TGTGCCAGCAGTAGCGGACAGATGAATGAAAAACTGTTTTTT
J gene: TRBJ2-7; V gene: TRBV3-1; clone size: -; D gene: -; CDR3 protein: CASSQDREQYF; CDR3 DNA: TGTGCCAGCAGCCAAGATCGCGAGCAGTACTTC
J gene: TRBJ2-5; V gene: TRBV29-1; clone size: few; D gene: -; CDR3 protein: CSVVGQGETQYF; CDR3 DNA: TGCAGCGTTGTTGGGCAAGGCGAGACCCAGTACTTC
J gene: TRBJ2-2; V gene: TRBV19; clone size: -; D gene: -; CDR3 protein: CASSIYAQVPNTGELFF; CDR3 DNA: TGTGCCAGTAGTATCTATGCACAGGTCCCGAACACCGGGGAGCTGTTTTTT
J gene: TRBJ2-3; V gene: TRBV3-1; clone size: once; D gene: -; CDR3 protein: CASSYGGPADTQYF; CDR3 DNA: TGTGCCAGCAGCTACGGGGGGCCGGCGGATACGCAGTATTTT
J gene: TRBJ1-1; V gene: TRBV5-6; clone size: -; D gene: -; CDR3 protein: CASSWGQNTEAFF; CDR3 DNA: TGTGCCAGCAGCTGGGGACAGAACACTGAAGCTTTCTTT
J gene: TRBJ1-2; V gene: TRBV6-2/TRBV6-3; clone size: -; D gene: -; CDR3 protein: CASSYVRSYGYTF; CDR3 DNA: TGTGCCAGCAGTTACGTGAGGAGCTATGGCTACACCTTC
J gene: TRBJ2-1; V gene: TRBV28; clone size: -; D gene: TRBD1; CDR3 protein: CASGEWTGWDNEQFF; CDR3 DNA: TGTGCCAGCGGGGAGTGGACAGGGTGGGACAATGAGCAGTTCTTC
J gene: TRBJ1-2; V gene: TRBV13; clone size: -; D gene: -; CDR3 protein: CASSSGTSAYGYTF; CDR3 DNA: TGTGCCAGCAGCTCAGGGACATCGGCGTATGGCTACACCTTC
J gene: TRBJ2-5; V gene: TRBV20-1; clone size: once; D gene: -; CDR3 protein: CSARIETQYF; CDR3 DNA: TGCAGTGCAAGGATAGAGACCCAGTACTTC
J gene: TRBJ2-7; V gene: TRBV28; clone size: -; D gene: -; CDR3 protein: CASSPPGPTSYEQYF; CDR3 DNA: TGTGCCAGCAGTCCGCCGGGCCCAACTTCCTACGAGCAGTACTTC
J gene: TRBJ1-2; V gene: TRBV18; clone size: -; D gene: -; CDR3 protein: CASSTSQRGADGYTF; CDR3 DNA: TGTGCCAGCTCAACTTCACAGCGTGGGGCGGATGGCTACACCTTC
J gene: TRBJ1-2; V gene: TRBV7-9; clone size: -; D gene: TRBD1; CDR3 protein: CASSSGQGANYGYTF; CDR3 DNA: TGTGCCAGCAGCTCGGGACAGGGGGCGAACTATGGCTACACCTTC
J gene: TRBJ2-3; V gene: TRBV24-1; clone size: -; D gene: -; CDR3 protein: CATSDYGTGPSTDTQYF; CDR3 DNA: TGTGCCACCAGTGATTACGGAACAGGTCCCAGCACAGATACGCAGTATTTT